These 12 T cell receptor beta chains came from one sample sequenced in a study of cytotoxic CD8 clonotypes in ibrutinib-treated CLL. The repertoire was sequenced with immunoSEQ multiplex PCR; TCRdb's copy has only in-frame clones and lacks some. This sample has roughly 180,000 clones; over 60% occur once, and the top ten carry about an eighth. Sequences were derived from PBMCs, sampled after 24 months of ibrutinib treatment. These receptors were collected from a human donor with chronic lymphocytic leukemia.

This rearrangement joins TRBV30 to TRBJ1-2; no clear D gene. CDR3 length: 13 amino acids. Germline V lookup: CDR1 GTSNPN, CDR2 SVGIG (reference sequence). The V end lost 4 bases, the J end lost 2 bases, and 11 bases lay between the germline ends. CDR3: CAWTSGRNYGYTF. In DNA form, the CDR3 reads TGTGCCTGGACCTCCGGACGGAACTATGGCTACACCTTC.

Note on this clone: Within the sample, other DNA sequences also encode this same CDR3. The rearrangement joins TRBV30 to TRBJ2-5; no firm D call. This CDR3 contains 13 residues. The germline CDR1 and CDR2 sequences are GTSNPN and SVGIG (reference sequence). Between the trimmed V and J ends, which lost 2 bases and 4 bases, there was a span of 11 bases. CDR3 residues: CAWSSGGRETQYF. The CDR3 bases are TGTGCCTGGAGTAGTGGCGGCAGAGAGACCCAGTACTTC.

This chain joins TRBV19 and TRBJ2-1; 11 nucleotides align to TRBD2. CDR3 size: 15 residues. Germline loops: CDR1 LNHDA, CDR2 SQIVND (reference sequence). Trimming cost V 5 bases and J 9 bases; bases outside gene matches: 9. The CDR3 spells CASSEWLAGGREQFF. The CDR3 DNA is TGTGCCAGTAGTGAATGGCTAGCGGGAGGACGTGAGCAGTTCTTC.

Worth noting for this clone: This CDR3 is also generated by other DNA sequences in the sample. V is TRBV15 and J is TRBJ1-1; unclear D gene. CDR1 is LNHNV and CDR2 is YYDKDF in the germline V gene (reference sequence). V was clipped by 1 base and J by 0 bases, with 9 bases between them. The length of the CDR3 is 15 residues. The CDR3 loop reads CATSRGTGLNTEAFF. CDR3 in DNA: TGTGCCACCAGCAGAGGAACCGGTTTGAACACTGAAGCTTTCTTT. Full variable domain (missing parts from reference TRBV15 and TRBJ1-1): DAMVIQNPRYQVTQFGKPVTLSCSQTLNHNVMYWYQQKSSQAPKLLFHYYDKDFNNEADTPDNFQSRRPNTSFCFLDIRSPGLGDTAMYLCATSRGTGLNTEAFFGQGTRLTVV.

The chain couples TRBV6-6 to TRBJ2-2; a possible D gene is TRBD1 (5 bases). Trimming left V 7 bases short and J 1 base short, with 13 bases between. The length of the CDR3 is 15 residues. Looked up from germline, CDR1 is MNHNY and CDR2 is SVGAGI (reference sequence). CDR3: CASTTAQGNTGELFF. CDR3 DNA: TGTGCCAGCACCACCGCCCAGGGGAACACCGGGGAGCTGTTTTTT.

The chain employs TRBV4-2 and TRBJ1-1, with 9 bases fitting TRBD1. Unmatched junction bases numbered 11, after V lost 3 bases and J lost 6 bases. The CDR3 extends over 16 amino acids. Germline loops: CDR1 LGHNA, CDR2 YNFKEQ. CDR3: CASSQGVGQGDAEAFF. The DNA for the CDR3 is TGTGCCAGCAGCCAGGGAGTGGGACAGGGCGACGCTGAAGCTTTCTTT.

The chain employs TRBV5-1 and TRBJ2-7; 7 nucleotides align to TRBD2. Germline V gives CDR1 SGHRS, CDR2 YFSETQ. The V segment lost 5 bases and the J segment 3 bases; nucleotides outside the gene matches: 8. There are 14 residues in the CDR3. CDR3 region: CASREGLRNYEQYF. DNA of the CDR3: TGCGCCAGCAGGGAGGGACTACGCAACTACGAGCAGTACTTC.

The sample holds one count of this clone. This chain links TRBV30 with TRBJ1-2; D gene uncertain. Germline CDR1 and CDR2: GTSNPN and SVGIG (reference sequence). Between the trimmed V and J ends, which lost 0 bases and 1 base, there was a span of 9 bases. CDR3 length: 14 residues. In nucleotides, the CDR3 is TGTGCCTGGAGTGTAGCGGGAGGTAACTATGGCTACACCTTC. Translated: CAWSVAGGNYGYTF. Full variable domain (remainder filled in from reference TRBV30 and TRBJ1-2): SQTIHQWPATLVQPVGSPLSLECTVEGTSNPNLYWYRQAAGRGLQLLFYSVGIGQISSEVPQNLSASRPQDRQFILSSKKLLLSDSGFYLCAWSVAGGNYGYTFGSGTRLTVV.

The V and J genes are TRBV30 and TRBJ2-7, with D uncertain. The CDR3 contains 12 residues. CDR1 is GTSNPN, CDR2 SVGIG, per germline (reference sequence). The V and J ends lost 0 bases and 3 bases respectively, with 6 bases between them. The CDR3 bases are TGTGCCTGGAGTGTACACAGCTACGAGCAGTACTTC. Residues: CAWSVHSYEQYF.

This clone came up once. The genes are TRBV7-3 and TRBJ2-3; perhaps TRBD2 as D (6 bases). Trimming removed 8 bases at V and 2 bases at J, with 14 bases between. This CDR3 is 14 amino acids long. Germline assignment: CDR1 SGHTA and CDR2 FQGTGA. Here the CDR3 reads CASRRGLATDTQYF. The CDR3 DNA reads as TGTGCCAGCCGGCGGGGCCTCGCCACAGATACGCAGTATTTT.

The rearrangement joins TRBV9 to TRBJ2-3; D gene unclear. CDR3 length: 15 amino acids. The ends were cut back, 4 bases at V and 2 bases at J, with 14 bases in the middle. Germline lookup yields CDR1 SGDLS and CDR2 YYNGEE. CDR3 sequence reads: CASSIRLDPTDTQYF. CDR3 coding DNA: TGTGCCAGCAGCATTCGCCTTGATCCCACAGATACGCAGTATTTT.

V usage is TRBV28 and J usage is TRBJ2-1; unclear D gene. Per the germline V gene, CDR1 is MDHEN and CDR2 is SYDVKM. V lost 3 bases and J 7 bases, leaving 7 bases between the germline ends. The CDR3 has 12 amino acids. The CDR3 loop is CASSFGVNEQFF. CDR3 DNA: TGTGCCAGCAGTTTCGGAGTAAATGAGCAGTTCTTC.